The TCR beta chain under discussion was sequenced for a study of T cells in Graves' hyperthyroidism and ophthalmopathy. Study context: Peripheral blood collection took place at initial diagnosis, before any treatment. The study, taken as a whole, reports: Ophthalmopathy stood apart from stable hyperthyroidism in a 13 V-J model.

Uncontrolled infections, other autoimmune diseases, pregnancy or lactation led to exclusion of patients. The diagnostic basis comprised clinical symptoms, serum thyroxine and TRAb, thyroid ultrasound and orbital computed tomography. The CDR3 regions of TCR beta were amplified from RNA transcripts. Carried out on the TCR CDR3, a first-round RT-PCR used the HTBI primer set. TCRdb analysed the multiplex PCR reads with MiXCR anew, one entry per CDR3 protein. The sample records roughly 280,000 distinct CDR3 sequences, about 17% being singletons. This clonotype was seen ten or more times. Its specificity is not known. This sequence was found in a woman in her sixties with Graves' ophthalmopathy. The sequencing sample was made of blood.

The CDR3 sequence is CASSYPKYATNEKLFF. DNA of the CDR3: TGTGCCAGCAGCTATCCCAAATATGCAACTAATGAAAAACTGTTTTTT. The gene calls are TRBV11-2 and TRBJ1-4; no clear D gene. The ends were cut back, 4 bases at V and 0 bases at J, with 12 bases in the middle. The CDR3 covers 16 residues. Germline V lookup: CDR1 SGHAT, CDR2 FQNNGV.